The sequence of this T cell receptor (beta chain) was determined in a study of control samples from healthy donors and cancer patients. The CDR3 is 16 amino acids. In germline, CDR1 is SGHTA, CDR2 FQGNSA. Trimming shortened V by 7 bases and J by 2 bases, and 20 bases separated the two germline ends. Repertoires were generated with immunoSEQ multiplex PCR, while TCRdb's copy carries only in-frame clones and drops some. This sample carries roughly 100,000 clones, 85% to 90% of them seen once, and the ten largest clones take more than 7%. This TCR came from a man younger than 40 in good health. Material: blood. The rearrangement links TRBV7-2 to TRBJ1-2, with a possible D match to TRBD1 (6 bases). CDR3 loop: CASNSLVKDSNYGYTF. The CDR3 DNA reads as TGTGCCAGCAACAGCTTAGTTAAGGACAGCAACTATGGCTACACCTTC.